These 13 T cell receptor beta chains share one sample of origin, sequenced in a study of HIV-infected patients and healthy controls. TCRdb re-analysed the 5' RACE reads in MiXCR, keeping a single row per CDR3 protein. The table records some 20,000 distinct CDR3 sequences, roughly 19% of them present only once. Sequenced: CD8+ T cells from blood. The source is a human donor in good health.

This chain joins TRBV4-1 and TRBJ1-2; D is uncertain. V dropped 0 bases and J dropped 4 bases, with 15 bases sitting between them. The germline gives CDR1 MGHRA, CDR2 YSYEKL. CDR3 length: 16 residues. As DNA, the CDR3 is TGCGCCAGCAGCCAAGATGCCGAAATAAGCACCTATGGCTACACCTTC. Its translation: CASSQDAEISTYGYTF.

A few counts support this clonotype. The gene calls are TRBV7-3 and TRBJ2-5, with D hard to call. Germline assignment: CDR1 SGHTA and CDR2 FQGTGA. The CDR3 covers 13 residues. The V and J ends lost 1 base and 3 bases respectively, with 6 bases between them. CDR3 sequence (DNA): TGTGCCAGCAGCTTAAGGGCCGAAGAGACCCAGTACTTC. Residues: CASSLRAEETQYF.

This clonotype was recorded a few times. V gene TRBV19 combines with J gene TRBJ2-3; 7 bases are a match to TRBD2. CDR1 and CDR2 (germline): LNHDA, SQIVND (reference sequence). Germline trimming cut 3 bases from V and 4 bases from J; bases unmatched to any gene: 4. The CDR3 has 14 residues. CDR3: CASSIPGLADTQYF. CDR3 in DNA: TGTGCCAGTAGTATCCCAGGACTAGCAGATACGCAGTATTTT.

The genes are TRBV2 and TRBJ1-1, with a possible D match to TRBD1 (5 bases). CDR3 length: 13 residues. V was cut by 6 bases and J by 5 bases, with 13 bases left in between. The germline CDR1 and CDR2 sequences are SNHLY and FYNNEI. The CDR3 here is CASRGTEGTEAFF. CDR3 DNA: TGTGCCAGCAGGGGGACGGAGGGGACTGAAGCTTTCTTT.

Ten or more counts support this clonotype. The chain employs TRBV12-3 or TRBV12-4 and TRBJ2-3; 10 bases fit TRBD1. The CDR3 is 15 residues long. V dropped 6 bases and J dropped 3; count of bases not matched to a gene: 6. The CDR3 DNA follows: TGTGCCAGCAGAAGACAGGGGGCAAGTACAGATACGCAGTATTTT. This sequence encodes CASRRQGASTDTQYF.

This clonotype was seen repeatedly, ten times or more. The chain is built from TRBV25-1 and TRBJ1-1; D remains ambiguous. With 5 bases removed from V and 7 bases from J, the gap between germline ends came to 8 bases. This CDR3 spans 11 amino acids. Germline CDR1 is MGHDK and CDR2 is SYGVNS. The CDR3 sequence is CASSRGGEAFF. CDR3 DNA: TGTGCCAGCAGTCGGGGTGGTGAAGCTTTCTTT.

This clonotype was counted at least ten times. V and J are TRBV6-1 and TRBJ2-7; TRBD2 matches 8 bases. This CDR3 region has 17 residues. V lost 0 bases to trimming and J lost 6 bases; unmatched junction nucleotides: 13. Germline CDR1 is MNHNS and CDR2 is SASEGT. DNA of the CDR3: TGTGCCAGCAGTGAAGCCCCCTGGACTAGCCGTTTGAGCGAGCAGTACTTC. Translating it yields CASSEAPWTSRLSEQYF.

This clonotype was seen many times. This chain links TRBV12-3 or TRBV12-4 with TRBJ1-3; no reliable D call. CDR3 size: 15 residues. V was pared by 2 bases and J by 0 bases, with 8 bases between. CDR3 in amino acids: CASSLLSGSGNTIYF. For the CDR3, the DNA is TGTGCCAGCAGTTTATTGAGCGGCTCTGGAAACACCATATATTTT.

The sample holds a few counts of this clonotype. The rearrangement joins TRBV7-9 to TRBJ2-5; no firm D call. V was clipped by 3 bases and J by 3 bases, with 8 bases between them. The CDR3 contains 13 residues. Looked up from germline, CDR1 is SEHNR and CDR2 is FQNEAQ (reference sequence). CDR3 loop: CASSFLPEETQYF. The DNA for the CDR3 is TGTGCCAGCAGCTTCCTTCCAGAAGAGACCCAGTACTTC.

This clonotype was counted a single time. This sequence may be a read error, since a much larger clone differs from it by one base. This CDR3 reads CSSSQEGFSYEQYF. The CDR3 DNA sequence: TGTTCCAGCAGCCAAGAAGGGTTCTCCTACGAGCAGTACTTC. J is TRBJ2-7 and V is TRBV3-1; D is unclear. The V gene's germline CDR1 is LGHDT and CDR2 YNNKEL (reference sequence). The CDR3 covers 14 residues.

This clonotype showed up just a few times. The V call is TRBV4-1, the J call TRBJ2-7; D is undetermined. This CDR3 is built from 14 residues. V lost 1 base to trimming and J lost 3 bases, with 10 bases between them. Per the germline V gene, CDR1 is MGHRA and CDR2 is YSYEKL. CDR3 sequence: CASSQVDEDYEQYF. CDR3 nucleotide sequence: TGCGCCAGCAGCCAAGTGGACGAGGACTACGAGCAGTACTTC.

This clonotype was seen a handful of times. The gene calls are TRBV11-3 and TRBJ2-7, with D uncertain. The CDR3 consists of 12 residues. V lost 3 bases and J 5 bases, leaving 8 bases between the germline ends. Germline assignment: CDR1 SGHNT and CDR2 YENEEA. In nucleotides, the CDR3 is TGTGCCAGCAGCTTCCCCATGGACGAGCAGTACTTC. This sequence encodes CASSFPMDEQYF.

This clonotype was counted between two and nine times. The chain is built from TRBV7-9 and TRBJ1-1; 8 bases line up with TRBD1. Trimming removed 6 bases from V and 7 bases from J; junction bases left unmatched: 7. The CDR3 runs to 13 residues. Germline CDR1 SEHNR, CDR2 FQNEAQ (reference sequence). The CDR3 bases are TGTGCCAGCAGGAGAACAGGGGGACGTGAAGCTTTCTTT. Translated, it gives CASRRTGGREAFF.